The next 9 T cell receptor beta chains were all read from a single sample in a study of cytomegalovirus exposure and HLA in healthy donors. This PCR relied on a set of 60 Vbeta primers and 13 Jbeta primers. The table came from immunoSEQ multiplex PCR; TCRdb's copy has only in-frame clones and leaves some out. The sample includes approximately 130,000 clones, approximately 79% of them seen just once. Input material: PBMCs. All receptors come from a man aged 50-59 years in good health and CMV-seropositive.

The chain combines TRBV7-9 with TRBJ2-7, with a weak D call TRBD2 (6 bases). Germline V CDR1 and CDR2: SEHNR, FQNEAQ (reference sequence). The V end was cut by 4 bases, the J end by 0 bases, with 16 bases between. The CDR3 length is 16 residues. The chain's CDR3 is CASSSFGGVGSYEQYF. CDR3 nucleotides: TGTGCCAGCAGCTCTTTCGGCGGGGTTGGCTCCTACGAGCAGTACTTC. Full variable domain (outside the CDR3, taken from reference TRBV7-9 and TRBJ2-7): DTGVSQNPRHKITKRGQNVTFRCDPISEHNRLYWYRQTLGQGPEFLTYFQNEAQLEKSRLLSDRFSAERPKGSFSTLEIQRTEQGDSAMYLCASSSFGGVGSYEQYFGPGTRLTVT.

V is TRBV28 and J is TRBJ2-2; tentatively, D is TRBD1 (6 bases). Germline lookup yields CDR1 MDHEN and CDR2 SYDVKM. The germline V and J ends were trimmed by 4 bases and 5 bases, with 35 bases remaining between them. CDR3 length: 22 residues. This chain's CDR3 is CASSSYFAGADRIRINTGELFF. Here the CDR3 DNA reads TGTGCCAGCAGTTCCTACTTCGCCGGGGCAGACAGGATTCGAATCAATACCGGGGAGCTGTTTTTT.

CDR3 nucleotide sequence: TGTGCCAGCAGCCAAGCTCCGGGAAGCTCCTACGAGCAGTACTTC. Translated, it gives CASSQAPGSSYEQYF. V is TRBV14 and J is TRBJ2-7, with a possible D match to TRBD2 (5 bases). Germline V lookup: CDR1 SGHDN, CDR2 FVKESK. The CDR3 is 15 amino acids. With 1 base removed from V and 0 bases from J, the gap between germline ends came to 10 bases.

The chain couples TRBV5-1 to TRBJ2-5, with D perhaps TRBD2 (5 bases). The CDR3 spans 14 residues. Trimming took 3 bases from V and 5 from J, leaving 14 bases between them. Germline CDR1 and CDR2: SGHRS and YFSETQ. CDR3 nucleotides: TGCGCCAGCAGCTCCGAAGGAGGCAGGGAGACCCAGTACTTC. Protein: CASSSEGGRETQYF.

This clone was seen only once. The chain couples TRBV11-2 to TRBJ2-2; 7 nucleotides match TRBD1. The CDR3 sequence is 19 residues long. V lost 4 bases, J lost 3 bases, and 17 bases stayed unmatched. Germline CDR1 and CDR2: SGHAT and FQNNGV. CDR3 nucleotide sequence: TGTGCCAGCAGCTCTTATTTCCCCTCGGGACAGACCTACACCGGGGAGCTGTTTTTT. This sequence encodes CASSSYFPSGQTYTGELFF.

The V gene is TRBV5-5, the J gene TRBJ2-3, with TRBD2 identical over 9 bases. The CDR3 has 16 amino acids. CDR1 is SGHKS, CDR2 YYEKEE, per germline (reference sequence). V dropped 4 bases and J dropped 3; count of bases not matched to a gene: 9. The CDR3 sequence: CASSPGGSGRTDTQYF. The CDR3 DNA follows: TGTGCCAGCAGCCCCGGGGGGAGCGGGAGGACAGATACGCAGTATTTT. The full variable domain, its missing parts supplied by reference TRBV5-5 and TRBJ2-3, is DAGVTQSPTHLIKTRGQQVTLRCSPISGHKSVSWYQQVLGQGPQFIFQYYEKEERGRGNFPDRFSARQFPNYSSELNVNALLLGDSALYLCASSPGGSGRTDTQYFGPGTRLTVL.

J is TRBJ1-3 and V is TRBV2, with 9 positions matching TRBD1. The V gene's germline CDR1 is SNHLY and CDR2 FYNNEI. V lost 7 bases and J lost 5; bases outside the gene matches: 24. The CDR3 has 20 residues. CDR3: CASTASGQGSSRATRNTIYF. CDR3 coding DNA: TGTGCCAGCACCGCCTCGGGACAGGGAAGTTCGAGGGCGACGAGAAACACCATATATTTT.

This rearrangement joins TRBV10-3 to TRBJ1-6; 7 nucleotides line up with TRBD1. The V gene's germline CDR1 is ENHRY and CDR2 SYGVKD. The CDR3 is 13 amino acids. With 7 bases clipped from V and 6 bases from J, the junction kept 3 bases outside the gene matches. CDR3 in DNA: TGTGCCATCAAGGGGGCGACTAATTCACCCCTCCACTTT. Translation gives CAIKGATNSPLHF.

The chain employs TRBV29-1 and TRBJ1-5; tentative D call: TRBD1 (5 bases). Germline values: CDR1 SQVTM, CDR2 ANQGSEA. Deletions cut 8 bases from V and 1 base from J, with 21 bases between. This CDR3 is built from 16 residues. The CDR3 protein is CSLKAAGEGSNQPQHF. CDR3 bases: TGCAGCCTCAAGGCGGCGGGGGAAGGAAGCAATCAGCCCCAGCATTTT.